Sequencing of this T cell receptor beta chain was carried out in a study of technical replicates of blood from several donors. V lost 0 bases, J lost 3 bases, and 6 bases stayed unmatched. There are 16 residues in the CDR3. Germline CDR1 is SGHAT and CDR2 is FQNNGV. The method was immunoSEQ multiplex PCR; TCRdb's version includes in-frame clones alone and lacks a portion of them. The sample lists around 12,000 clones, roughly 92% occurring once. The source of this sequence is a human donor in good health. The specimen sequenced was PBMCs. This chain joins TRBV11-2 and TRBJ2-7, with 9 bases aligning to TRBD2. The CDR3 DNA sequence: TGTGCCAGCAGCTTAGACCTTAGCGGGAGCTTCTACGAGCAGTACTTC. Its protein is CASSLDLSGSFYEQYF.